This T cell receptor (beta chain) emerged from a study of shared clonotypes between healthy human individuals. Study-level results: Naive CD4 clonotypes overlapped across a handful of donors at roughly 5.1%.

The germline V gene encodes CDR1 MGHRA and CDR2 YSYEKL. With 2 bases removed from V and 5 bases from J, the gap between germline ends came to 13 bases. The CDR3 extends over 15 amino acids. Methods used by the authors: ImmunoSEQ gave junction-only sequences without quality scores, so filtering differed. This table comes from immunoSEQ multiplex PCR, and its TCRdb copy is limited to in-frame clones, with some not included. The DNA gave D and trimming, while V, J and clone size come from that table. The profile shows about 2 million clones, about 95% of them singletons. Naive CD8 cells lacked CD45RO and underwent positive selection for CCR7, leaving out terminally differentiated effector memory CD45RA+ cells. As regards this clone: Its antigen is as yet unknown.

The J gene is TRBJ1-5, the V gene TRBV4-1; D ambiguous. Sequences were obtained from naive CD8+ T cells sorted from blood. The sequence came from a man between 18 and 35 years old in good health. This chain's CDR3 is CASSQTDGVHQPQHF. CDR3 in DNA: TGCGCCAGCAGCCAAACGGACGGGGTTCATCAGCCCCAGCATTTT.